This T cell receptor (beta chain) appears in the sequencing data of a study of T cells after yellow fever vaccination. Study background: Researchers used SMART-Seq v4 Ultra Low Input to prepare fractions that had low cell numbers.

MiXCR, applied by TCRdb to the 5' RACE reads, yields one record per CDR3 protein. The data contain hundreds of thousands of distinct CDR3 sequences, roughly 4% of them singletons. Study-level points and caveats: Abundant clonotypes from the bulk population could contaminate FACS-sorted repertoires. Most primary-vaccination clones reappeared after the booster (about 95% CD4, approximately 88% CD8). Although the secondary response was weaker, it peaked faster, at day 5 versus 15.

The germline V and J ends were trimmed by 6 bases and 6 bases, with 20 bases remaining between them. Germline CDR1 is DFQATT and CDR2 is SNEGSKA (reference sequence). The CDR3 is 14 residues long. In its sample, this clonotype was seen a few times. Antigen specificity is unknown. The source was PBMCs, collected on the day of the yellow fever booster vaccination. The clonotype originates from a man between 18 and 29 years old who received the YFV17D yellow fever vaccine. The chain couples TRBV20-1 to TRBJ2-5; TRBD1 or TRBD2 may be the D gene (7 bases each). The CDR3 region is CSAVPLQGGKTQYF. Here the CDR3 DNA reads TGCAGTGCCGTACCCCTGCAGGGGGGGAAGACCCAGTACTTC.